These T cell receptor beta chains were read from a single sample in a study of blood T cell repertoires in COVID-19. Only in-frame clones appear in the TCRdb table, and some are missing; sequencing was by immunoSEQ multiplex PCR. The data contain 72,000 or so clones, 75% to 90% of them singletons. Sequencing used peripheral blood. These receptors were taken from a man in his fifties or sixties with active COVID-19. Both conserved end residues are part of each CDR3. Fields, in order: D gene, V gene, clone size, J gene, CDR3 DNA, CDR3 protein. The D gene is left open where the match is weak. Size tells how often a clone was seen (once, few, many) or the class of an expanded clone, and some rows leave it out.

>.|TRBV9|.|TRBJ1-4
TGTGCCAGCAGCGTAGGGGGGTCGGGGAGGAATGAAAAACTGTTTTTT
CASSVGGSGRNEKLFF
>TRBD1|TRBV6-2/TRBV6-3|.|TRBJ2-7
TGTGCCAGCAGCTGGACAGGCTACGAGCAGTACTTC
CASSWTGYEQYF
>.|TRBV24-1|.|TRBJ2-7
TGTGCCACCAGTGACTCCAGGTTAGGGGACTCCTACGAGCAGTACTTC
CATSDSRLGDSYEQYF
>TRBD1|TRBV9|many|TRBJ1-5
TGTGCCAGCAGCATTGGACAGGGAAATCAGCCCCAGCATTTT
CASSIGQGNQPQHF
>.|TRBV30|.|TRBJ1-5
TGTGCCTGGAGCCGGCGCGCGGATCAGCCCCAGCATTTT
CAWSRRADQPQHF
>TRBD2|TRBV5-4|.|TRBJ2-7
TGTGCCAGCAGGCCGAGTCTAGCGGGAGAGTCCTACGAGCAGTACTTC
CASRPSLAGESYEQYF
>.|TRBV5-1|.|TRBJ2-1
TGCGCCAGCAGCTTGAGGCGACTAGGTTCTGGCAATGAGCAGTTCTTC
CASSLRRLGSGNEQFF
>.|TRBV6-5|.|TRBJ1-1
TGTGCCAGCAGACTTCCCGGGACTGAAGCTTTCTTT
CASRLPGTEAFF
>.|TRBV20-1|.|TRBJ2-1
TGCAGTTTGGGGGCCCCCGCTCGGTTCTTC
CSLGAPARFF
>TRBD2|TRBV6-5|.|TRBJ2-1
TGTGCCAGCAGTTACTCGAGTGGCGGGGGCTACAATGAGCAGTTCTTC
CASSYSSGGGYNEQFF
>TRBD2|TRBV4-1|.|TRBJ2-3
TGCGCCAGCAGCCAAGGGCTCCCTAGCGGGAGGGCCAAGAGCACAGATACGCAGTATTTT
CASSQGLPSGRAKSTDTQYF
>TRBD2|TRBV5-1|.|TRBJ2-7
TGCGCCAGCAGCTTGGGGGTGACTAGCGGCGTCTACGAGCAGTACTTC
CASSLGVTSGVYEQYF
>TRBD1|TRBV5-6|.|TRBJ2-3
TGTGCCAGCAGCGGAAAGGGACAGGATATCACAGATACGCAGTATTTT
CASSGKGQDITDTQYF
>TRBD1|TRBV24-1|.|TRBJ2-3
TGTGCCACCAGTGATTTGAAGGGACAGACAGATACGCAGTATTTT
CATSDLKGQTDTQYF
>TRBD1|TRBV5-1|.|TRBJ2-3
TGCGCCAGCAGCACCGACAGGGTGGTAGATACGCAGTATTTT
CASSTDRVVDTQYF
>.|TRBV24-1|once|TRBJ2-7
TGTGCCACCAGTGATTCCGGGACAAGGCACGAGCAGTACTTC
CATSDSGTRHEQYF
>.|TRBV24-1|.|TRBJ2-1
TGTGCCACCAGTGGTGTAGCGGAAAGCTACAATGAGCAGTTCTTC
CATSGVAESYNEQFF
>TRBD2|TRBV19|.|TRBJ2-2
TGTGCCAGTATCCCAACTAGCGGCGACACCGGGGAGCTGTTTTTT
CASIPTSGDTGELFF
>TRBD2|TRBV5-6|.|TRBJ2-1
TGTGCCAGCAGCCGGGACTACTCCTACAATGAGCAGTTCTTC
CASSRDYSYNEQFF
>TRBD1|TRBV27|.|TRBJ1-2
TGTGCCAGCAGTTTATCCTGGGCAGGGGGCCCCTATGGCTACACCTTC
CASSLSWAGGPYGYTF
>.|TRBV4-3|.|TRBJ2-5
TGCGCCAGCAGCCAAGAGCTTGTCACGGACCGCAGGGGCCAAGAGACCCAGTACTTC
CASSQELVTDRRGQETQYF
>TRBD1|TRBV19|.|TRBJ2-7
TGTGCCAGTAGTTTAGGCCAGGGGGCCTACGAGCAGTACTTC
CASSLGQGAYEQYF
>TRBD1|TRBV28|.|TRBJ1-5
TGTGCCAGCAGCTTGACAGGGGTTCTTGATCAGCCCCAGCATTTT
CASSLTGVLDQPQHF
>.|TRBV7-9|few|TRBJ2-7
TGTGCCAGCAGCCCCCCATTTAGAGTTAGTATCCACGAGCAGTACTTC
CASSPPFRVSIHEQYF
>.|TRBV5-4|.|TRBJ1-4
TGTGCCAGCAGCTTGGATTCCCAGGTTAATGAAAAACTGTTTTTT
CASSLDSQVNEKLFF
>.|TRBV19|.|TRBJ1-1
TGTGCCAGTAGTATCCCGGCAGGGTCGACTGAAGCTTTCTTT
CASSIPAGSTEAFF
>.|TRBV6-6|.|TRBJ2-2
TGTGCCAGCAGTTACAGCCGGGAAAGGCCCGGGGAGCTGTTTTTT
CASSYSRERPGELFF
>TRBD1|TRBV2|.|TRBJ1-2
TGTGCCAGCAGAGGGGAATTAGGGGGCGGAATTTATGGCTACACCTTC
CASRGELGGGIYGYTF
>.|TRBV6-5|.|TRBJ2-1
TGTGCCAGCAGACCGGGACACAGCTACAATGAGCAGTTCTTC
CASRPGHSYNEQFF
>TRBD2|TRBV14|once|TRBJ2-3
TGTGCCAGCAGCCAAGATCGACCGGGACTAGCGGGAGTGAAAGATACGCAGTATTTT
CASSQDRPGLAGVKDTQYF
>TRBD1|TRBV7-2|.|TRBJ1-3
TGTGCCAGCAGCCCGCTCGGGACAGGGAACGGAAACACCATATATTTT
CASSPLGTGNGNTIYF
>.|TRBV28|.|TRBJ2-7
TGTGCCAGCAGTTTCCCTCCGGGTTTTACAGGGGAGCAGTACTTC
CASSFPPGFTGEQYF
>.|TRBV28|.|TRBJ2-7
TGTGCCAGCAGTTTAACATCGGACAAGCAGTACTTC
CASSLTSDKQYF
>.|TRBV19|.|TRBJ2-1
TGTGCCAGTAGTATTGCCGGGGGTGGGTTTATCGATGAGCAGTTCTTC
CASSIAGGGFIDEQFF
>TRBD2|TRBV4-3|.|TRBJ2-2
TGCGCCAGCAGCCCCGCCAGCGGGGGGAGTACCGGGGAGCTGTTTTTT
CASSPASGGSTGELFF
>.|TRBV7-2|.|TRBJ1-2
TGTGCCAGCAGCAAACCGGGACACCCCTATGGCTACACCTTC
CASSKPGHPYGYTF
>.|TRBV27|few|TRBJ1-4
TGTGCCAGCAGTTTACTTAGGGGTCATGAAAAACTGTTTTTT
CASSLLRGHEKLFF
>.|TRBV27|once|TRBJ2-7
TGTGCCAGCAGTTTATCGGGCGGGGCAGTCCCCTACGAGCAGTACTTC
CASSLSGGAVPYEQYF
>TRBD1|TRBV27|once|TRBJ1-2
TGTGCCAGCAGTGGGACAGAGTTCTATGGCTACACCTTC
CASSGTEFYGYTF
>.|TRBV10-3|.|TRBJ2-3
TGTGCCATCAGTGACCCCAGTCATAGCACAGATACGCAGTATTTT
CAISDPSHSTDTQYF
>TRBD2|TRBV18|.|TRBJ2-3
TGTGCCAGCTCACTTCAAACTAGCGGGAGCACAGATACGCAGTATTTT
CASSLQTSGSTDTQYF
>TRBD1|TRBV7-2|.|TRBJ1-2
TGTGCCAGCAGCTTATCGGGAGGGGGCTATGGCCTAGGCTACACCTTC
CASSLSGGGYGLGYTF
>TRBD1|TRBV2|.|TRBJ1-2
TGTGCCAGCACCCCGGGACAGGGTGCCGACTATGGCTACACCTTC
CASTPGQGADYGYTF
>.|TRBV6-5|.|TRBJ2-1
TGTGCCAGCAGTTTACAGGGAAACCCCTACAATGAGCAGTTCTTC
CASSLQGNPYNEQFF
>.|TRBV9|.|TRBJ2-6
TGTGCCAGCAGCGCGACAGCCTCTGGGGCCAACGTCCTGACTTTC
CASSATASGANVLTF
>TRBD1|TRBV7-2|.|TRBJ2-5
TGTGCCAGCAGCTTCGACAGGGGATCGGAGACCCAGTACTTC
CASSFDRGSETQYF
>.|TRBV7-3|.|TRBJ1-2
TGTGCCAGCAGCTCCCTTGGGGCGCTCTATGGCTACACCTTC
CASSSLGALYGYTF
>.|TRBV6-2/TRBV6-3|.|TRBJ1-6
TGTGCCAGCAGTTTCGATTCACCCCTCCACTTT
CASSFDSPLHF
>.|TRBV2|.|TRBJ1-6
TGTGCCAGCAGTAATCCGAGAGAACAGGGACCCTTTTTTGCGTCACCCCTCCACTTT
CASSNPREQGPFFASPLHF
>.|TRBV12-5|.|TRBJ1-1
TGTGCTAGTGGGTCCCAGGGCGCTGGGGAAGCTTTCTTT
CASGSQGAGEAFF
>.|TRBV12-3/TRBV12-4|few|TRBJ1-3
TGTGCCAGCAGTTCAGGGACTGGAAACACCATATATTTT
CASSSGTGNTIYF
>TRBD1|TRBV5-1|.|TRBJ2-5
TGCGCCAGCAGCCAATCCGGGACAGAAGAGACCCAGTACTTC
CASSQSGTEETQYF
>.|TRBV5-6|.|TRBJ2-3
TGTGCCAGCAGCTTGTATGAGCGAGCACGATCCACAGATACGCAGTATTTT
CASSLYERARSTDTQYF
>TRBD1|TRBV7-9|.|TRBJ2-4
TGTGCCAGCAGCTTAGGGTCAGGGGGAATGCAAAACATTCAGTACTTC
CASSLGSGGMQNIQYF
>.|TRBV19|.|TRBJ2-7
TGTGCCACCCGGGGGGCCTTAAGCTCCTACGAGCAGTACTTC
CATRGALSSYEQYF
>.|TRBV11-2|.|TRBJ1-1
TGTGCCAGCAGCTTACACACAGGAGGGAGGACTGAAGCTTTCTTT
CASSLHTGGRTEAFF
>.|TRBV19|.|TRBJ1-5
TGTGCCAGTAGTATAGATGGCACCCGTACAGGGCTAAATCAGCCCCAGCATTTT
CASSIDGTRTGLNQPQHF
>.|TRBV28|few|TRBJ1-1
TGTGCCAGCAGTTTAGAGGTCACTGAAGCTTTCTTT
CASSLEVTEAFF
>.|TRBV5-1|few|TRBJ1-1
TGCGCCAGCCGCCGCGGGGGCAACACTGAAGCTTTCTTT
CASRRGGNTEAFF
>.|TRBV28|medium-sized|TRBJ2-7
TGTGCCAGCAGTTTCACAGAGGGGGCCTACGAGCAGTACTTC
CASSFTEGAYEQYF